A single sample is the source of the 14 T cell receptor beta chains below, sequenced in a study of low-dose radiotherapy and immunotherapy resistance in tumors. With TRAV- and TRBV-specific primers, first-strand cDNA was made, covering the alpha and beta chains. Both a constant-region primer and a V-primer adapter served to amplify TCRs across roughly 22 PCR cycles. TCRdb passed the reads through MiXCR, listing each CDR3 protein once. Of about 82,000 distinct CDR3 sequences detected, 15% to 20% appear once; the ten largest clones hold 5% to 6.5%. This sample's time point: before trial treatment. The source was PBMCs, collected before treatment. These receptors came from a male donor with prostate cancer.

This clonotype came up a few times. This chain joins TRBV30 and TRBJ1-1; perhaps TRBD1 as D (6 bases). V lost 2 bases and J lost 8, with 15 bases in between. The CDR3 covers 13 residues. CDR1 and CDR2 from the germline V gene are GTSNPN and SVGIG (reference sequence). In nucleotides, the CDR3 is TGTGCCTGGAGTCCGGGCAGGGGTTGGGAAGCTTTCTTT. It is translated as CAWSPGRGWEAFF.

This clonotype appeared many times. V and J are TRBV5-1 and TRBJ1-2; 7 bases are a match to TRBD1. V trimming: 4 bases; J trimming: 5 bases; junction bases outside the gene matches: 8. CDR3 length: 14 residues. Germline CDR1 and CDR2: SGHRS and YFSETQ. In DNA form, the CDR3 reads TGCGCCAGCAGCAGTACAGGGGAGGTGTATGGCTACACCTTC. Translating gives CASSSTGEVYGYTF.

As regards this clonotype: This may be a read error: a much more frequent sequence differs by one nucleotide. V usage is TRBV6-8 and J usage is TRBJ2-2; the match to TRBD2 covers 9 bases. The CDR3 covers 16 residues. CDR1 MNHGY and CDR2 SAAAGT come from the germline V gene. The CDR3 is CASSERAGGYTGELIF. In nucleotides, the CDR3 is TGTGCCAGCAGTGAACGTGCGGGGGGGTACACCGGGGAGCTGATTTTT.

This clonotype was seen ten or more times. The rearrangement joins TRBV9 to TRBJ2-3; D uncertain. Germline V lookup: CDR1 SGDLS, CDR2 YYNGEE. The CDR3 is 14 amino acids. V lost 1 base, J lost 1 base, and 7 bases lay in between. The CDR3 sequence is CASSVLVGTDTQYF. The CDR3 DNA reads TGTGCCAGCAGCGTACTGGTGGGCACAGATACGCAGTATTTT.

This clonotype was observed at least ten times. The V and J genes are TRBV3-1 and TRBJ1-1; D possibly corresponds to TRBD1 (6 bases). The CDR3 loop spans 16 amino acids. The germline gives CDR1 LGHDT, CDR2 YNNKEL (reference sequence). The V end was cut by 4 bases, the J end by 3 bases, with 18 bases between. The CDR3: CASSPATGWLDTEAFF. The CDR3 bases are TGTGCCAGCAGCCCAGCGACAGGATGGTTAGACACTGAAGCTTTCTTT. Full variable domain (outside the CDR3, taken from reference TRBV3-1 and TRBJ1-1): DTAVSQTPKYLVTQMGNDKSIKCEQNLGHDTMYWYKQDSKKFLKIMFSYNNKELIINETVPNRFSPKSPDKAHLNLHINSLELGDSAVYFCASSPATGWLDTEAFFGQGTRLTVV.

On this clonotype itself: A clone one base away is much larger, so this may be a read error. The chain combines TRBV7-9 with TRBJ1-2; 7 bases map to TRBD1. Looked up from germline, CDR1 is SEHNR and CDR2 is FQNEAQ (reference sequence). The CDR3 runs to 16 residues. In DNA form, the CDR3 reads TGTGCCAGCAGCCCGGGTGGGACAGCTACTAAGTATGGCTACACCTTC. This translates into CASSPGGTATKYGYTF.

This clonotype was seen many times. V usage is TRBV30 and J usage is TRBJ2-7; tentatively, D is TRBD2 (5 bases). Germline V gene lookup returns CDR1 GTSNPN and CDR2 SVGIG (reference sequence). The CDR3 is made up of 14 amino acids. Trimming removed 2 bases from V and 0 bases from J, with 11 bases in between. The CDR3 nucleotides are TGTGCCTGGAGTTCGTCTAGCTACTCCTACGAGCAGTACTTC. Protein sequence: CAWSSSSYSYEQYF.

This clonotype was seen at least ten times. This chain joins TRBV9 and TRBJ2-1, with a tentative D call TRBD2 (6 bases). V was clipped by 3 bases and J by 1 base, with 14 bases between them. Germline loops: CDR1 SGDLS, CDR2 YYNGEE. The CDR3 is made up of 16 amino acids. CDR3 nucleotides: TGTGCCAGCAGCGCATTTGTGGGAGGTTCCTACAATGAGCAGTTCTTC. Encoded protein: CASSAFVGGSYNEQFF.

This clonotype was counted at least ten times. The chain employs TRBV20-1 and TRBJ1-4; 10 positions match TRBD1. V was clipped by 5 bases and J by 2 bases; unmatched bases: 11. Germline loops: CDR1 DFQATT, CDR2 SNEGSKA (reference sequence). This CDR3 has 17 amino acids. The CDR3 reads CSAWGTGEDRTNEKLFF. CDR3 sequence (DNA): TGCAGTGCTTGGGGGACAGGGGAAGATCGCACTAATGAAAAACTGTTTTTT.

The table lists this clonotype with many counts. This sequence joins TRBV2 and TRBJ2-3; TRBD2 agrees at 10 bases. Germline values: CDR1 SNHLY, CDR2 FYNNEI. The CDR3 is 16 residues long. J was trimmed by 6 bases and V by 3 bases; bases with no gene match: 9. The CDR3 sequence is CASSDFRLAGVDTQYF. The CDR3, as DNA: TGTGCCAGCAGTGATTTCCGGCTAGCGGGGGTGGATACGCAGTATTTT.

Here the CDR3 DNA reads TGTGCCATCAGTGATAGGGATGTAGCCAAAAACATTCAGTACTTC. Its translation is CAISDRDVAKNIQYF. V usage is TRBV10-3 and J usage is TRBJ2-4; no reliable D call. V was clipped by 3 bases and J by 0 bases, with 9 bases between them. The CDR3 is made up of 15 amino acids. From germline, CDR1 is ENHRY and CDR2 SYGVKD.

This clonotype was detected many times. This chain links TRBV29-1 with TRBJ1-2; D unclear. The V end was cut by 5 bases, the J end by 5 bases, with 12 bases between. The CDR3 is 12 residues long. The germline CDR1 and CDR2 sequences are SQVTM and ANQGSEA. As DNA, the CDR3 is TGCAGCGTTCGCATGTCGGGATATGGCTACACCTTC. This translates into CSVRMSGYGYTF.

This sequence joins TRBV6-5 and TRBJ2-5; 10 bases map to TRBD1. The CDR3 covers 15 residues. Unmatched junction bases numbered 2, after V lost 0 bases and J lost 4 bases. The germline V gene has CDR1 MNHEY and CDR2 SVGAGI. CDR3 residues: CASSYSGTGVETQYF. In nucleotides, the CDR3 is TGTGCCAGCAGTTACTCGGGGACAGGGGTAGAGACCCAGTACTTC.

V gene TRBV19 combines with J gene TRBJ1-5; 10 bases fit TRBD1. V shed 6 bases and J 5 bases; nucleotides not matched to a gene: 7. The CDR3 contains 15 residues. CDR1 is LNHDA, CDR2 SQIVND, per germline (reference sequence). CDR3 protein: CASSIGQGDDQPQHF. Written as DNA, the CDR3 is TGTGCCAGTAGCATCGGACAGGGGGATGATCAGCCCCAGCATTTT.